This TCR beta chain stems from a study of identifying expanded T cells in peripheral blood. Study-wide findings and caveats: Variance in clone template counts between two-week samples significantly increased with total template count across all healthy donors. Over two and four weeks, about 15 and 19 clones changed, versus approximately 1.1 between replicates.

Germline lookup yields CDR1 SSHAT and CDR2 FNYEAQ (reference sequence). V shed 5 bases and J 7 bases; nucleotides not matched to a gene: 5. CDR3 length equals 13 residues. Comment on this clone: The antigen is not known.

The repertoire was sequenced with immunoSEQ multiplex PCR; TCRdb's copy has only in-frame clones and lacks some. The sample yields around 56,000 clones, around 86% seen once. Healthy donors had no documented immune events, such as infections, while sampled. Sequenced input: blood. The TCR originated in a person aged 18-70 years in good health. This sequence joins TRBV7-7 and TRBJ2-1, with 7 bases fitting TRBD2. CDR3 sequence reads: CASSLAGENEQFF. For the CDR3, the DNA is TGTGCCAGCAGCCTGGCGGGGGAAAATGAGCAGTTCTTC.